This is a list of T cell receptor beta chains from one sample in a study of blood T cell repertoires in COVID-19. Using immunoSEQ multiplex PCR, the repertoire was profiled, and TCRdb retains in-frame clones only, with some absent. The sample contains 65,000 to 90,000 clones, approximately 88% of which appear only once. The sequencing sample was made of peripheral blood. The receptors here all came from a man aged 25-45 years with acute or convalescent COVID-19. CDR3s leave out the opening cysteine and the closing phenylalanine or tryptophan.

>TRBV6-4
ASSESAGRGEKLF
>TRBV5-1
ASSPGTSGRLGTQY
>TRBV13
ASSPQGATGELF
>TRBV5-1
ASSYDSVSTEAF
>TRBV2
ASRVPGLDGEQF
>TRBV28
ASSDRATNEKLF
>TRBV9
ASNEQGASQPQH
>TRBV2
ASSDRGSLEGNTIY
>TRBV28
ASTRYYGYT
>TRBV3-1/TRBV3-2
ASSQANSNQPQH
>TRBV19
ASSFDRNTEAF
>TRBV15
ATSRDRGYNEQF
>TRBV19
ASSMGSGSRSYEQY
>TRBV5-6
ASSPLADSYEQY
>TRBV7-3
ASSLRLAGGDLSYEQY
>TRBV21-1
ASRGQLTGELF
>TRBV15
ATSRDRVTPYEQY
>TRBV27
ASRRLGTGELF
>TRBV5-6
ASSLTANEKLF
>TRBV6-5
ASKEMYNSPLH